Shown below are 30 T cell receptor beta chains from a single sample sequenced in a study of OX40 agonist ivuxolimab in advanced cancers. Produced via immunoSEQ multiplex PCR; TCRdb's table is partial and in-frame only. The table lists tens of thousands of clones, about 89% of them singletons. The sequencing used CD4+ or CD8+ T cells sorted from blood, collected in a trial of the OX40 agonist ivuxolimab. The source of these receptors is an adult with an advanced solid tumor such as melanoma, head and neck, liver or kidney cancer.

The V gene is TRBV29-1, the J gene TRBJ2-5, with D tentatively TRBD2 (5 bases). The CDR3 totals 11 residues. With 7 bases removed from V and 5 bases from J, the gap between germline ends came to 11 bases. Germline CDR1 SQVTM, CDR2 ANQGSEA. CDR3 loop: CSERTGETQYF. In DNA form, the CDR3 reads TGCAGCGAAAGGACGGGGGAGACCCAGTACTTC.

The V call is TRBV18, the J call TRBJ2-1; 16 bases line up with TRBD2. There are 20 residues in the CDR3. CDR1 is KGHSH and CDR2 is LQKENI in the germline V gene. Trimming removed 3 bases from V and 4 bases from J; junction bases left unmatched: 12. This chain's CDR3 is CASSPPSGLAGGKHYNEQFF. The CDR3 DNA reads as TGTGCCAGCTCACCCCCGTCGGGACTAGCGGGAGGGAAGCATTACAATGAGCAGTTCTTC.

The chain combines TRBV4-3 with TRBJ2-7, with TRBD2 matching 11 bases. Trimming at V came to 4 bases and at J to 0 bases, leaving 2 bases not matched to a gene. Germline CDR1 reads LGHNA; CDR2 reads YSLEER. CDR3 size: 15 residues. In nucleotides, the CDR3 is TGCGCCAGCAGCCGACTAGCGGGGCCCTCCTACGAGCAGTACTTC. Translating it yields CASSRLAGPSYEQYF.

This clone showed up just a few times. V is TRBV30 and J is TRBJ1-6, with TRBD1 matching over 7 bases. Germline V CDR1 and CDR2: GTSNPN, SVGIG (reference sequence). The J segment lost 5 bases and the V segment lost 0 bases, leaving 4 bases of the junction unmatched. The CDR3 contains 15 residues. CDR3 nucleotides: TGTGCCTGGAGTGTAGGGACAGCCAATAATTCACCCCTCCACTTT. Protein: CAWSVGTANNSPLHF.

The rearrangement joins TRBV7-3 to TRBJ2-1, with TRBD2 matching over 8 bases. Losses at the gene ends were 5 bases for V and 5 bases for J; bases not matched to a gene: 11. CDR1 and CDR2 from the germline V gene are SGHTA and FQGTGA. The CDR3 runs 16 residues. The CDR3 sequence: CASSPWASGFNNEQFF. CDR3 DNA: TGTGCCAGCAGCCCATGGGCTAGCGGGTTCAACAATGAGCAGTTCTTC.

This chain connects TRBV27 to TRBJ1-3; TRBD1 agrees at 12 bases. The CDR3 is 18 residues long. Germline V gene data show CDR1 as MNHEY and CDR2 as SMNVEV (reference sequence). After removal of 5 bases from V and 4 bases from J, the junction contained 12 bases not matched to a gene. CDR3 coding DNA: TGTGCCAGCAGTGAAGGGGACAGGGGGCCTTGGAGCGGAAACACCATATATTTT. This encodes CASSEGDRGPWSGNTIYF.

This sequence joins TRBV6-6 and TRBJ1-6; 8 positions match TRBD1. V lost 6 bases to trimming and J lost 7 bases; unmatched junction nucleotides: 8. Germline V CDR1 and CDR2: MNHNY, SVGAGI (reference sequence). The CDR3 has 15 amino acids. This CDR3 is CASRPGQGGNSPLHF. Written as DNA, the CDR3 is TGTGCCAGCAGGCCTGGACAGGGAGGGAATTCACCCCTCCACTTT.

The V call is TRBV21-1, the J call TRBJ2-1; the listed D gene, TRBD2, was not tested against the DNA. TRBV21-1 is noted as a pseudogene. The CDR3 loop spans 15 amino acids. CDR3 coding DNA: TGTGCCAGCAGCATCCATAGCGGGAGGTACAATGAGCAGTTCTTC. It translates to CASSIHSGRYNEQFF.

The gene calls are TRBV28 and TRBJ1-5; D unresolved. The V gene's germline CDR1 is MDHEN and CDR2 SYDVKM. V lost 5 bases and J 8 bases, leaving 16 bases between the germline ends. This CDR3 is built from 14 residues. The CDR3 sequence is CASSRTGEGKPQHF. The CDR3, as DNA: TGTGCCAGCAGTCGGACTGGCGAGGGAAAGCCCCAGCATTTT.

This clone was counted once. V and J are TRBV18 and TRBJ2-3, with D perhaps TRBD2 (5 bases). Germline V gene data show CDR1 as KGHSH and CDR2 as LQKENI. The CDR3 sequence is 19 residues long. Between the trimmed V and J ends, which lost 3 bases and 1 base, there was a span of 23 bases. CDR3 residues: CASSPYSTRNHMGTDTQYF. DNA for the CDR3: TGTGCCAGCTCACCCTATTCCACTAGAAACCACATGGGCACAGATACGCAGTATTTT.

This sequence joins TRBV5-1 and TRBJ2-4; D may match TRBD1 or TRBD2 (6 bases each). Germline loops: CDR1 SGHRS, CDR2 YFSETQ. This CDR3 is built from 14 residues. V shed 4 bases and J shed 3 bases, with 11 bases lying between them. CDR3 nucleotides: TGCGCCAGCAGCGGGGGCGGGGTCAAAAACATTCAGTACTTC. It specifies CASSGGGVKNIQYF. Full variable domain (rest looked up from reference TRBV5-1 and TRBJ2-4): KAGVTQTPRYLIKTRGQQVTLSCSPISGHRSVSWYQQTPGQGLQFLFEYFSETQRNKGNFPGRFSGRQFSNSRSEMNVSTLELGDSALYLCASSGGGVKNIQYFGAGTRLSVL.

V is TRBV5-4 and J is TRBJ1-4, with D possibly TRBD1 on 6 matching bases. The V end was cut by 4 bases, the J end by 5 bases, with 15 bases between. The CDR3 totals 15 residues. Germline CDR1 is SGHNT and CDR2 is YYREEE (reference sequence). The CDR3 sequence is CASSADRSMNEKLFF. The CDR3 DNA follows: TGTGCCAGCAGCGCCGACAGGTCCATGAATGAAAAACTGTTTTTT. The whole variable domain, filled in from reference TRBV5-4 and TRBJ1-4, reads ETGVTQSPTHLIKTRGQQVTLRCSSQSGHNTVSWYQQALGQGPQFIFQYYREEENGRGNFPPRFSGLQFPNYSSELNVNALELDDSALYLCASSADRSMNEKLFFGSGTQLSVL.

The rearrangement joins TRBV10-3 to TRBJ2-3; D is uncertain. CDR1 is ENHRY, CDR2 SYGVKD, per germline. The germline V and J ends were trimmed by 9 bases and 3 bases, with 13 bases remaining between them. The CDR3 contains 13 residues. This chain's CDR3 is CAIGEGWTDTQYF. CDR3 DNA: TGTGCCATTGGGGAAGGTTGGACAGATACGCAGTATTTT.

This chain connects TRBV6-1 to TRBJ2-7; D remains ambiguous. Germline CDR1 and CDR2: MNHNS and SASEGT. The CDR3 runs 13 residues. The ends were cut back, 5 bases at V and 2 bases at J, with 10 bases in the middle. CDR3 amino acids: CASSLEGTYEQYF. The CDR3 nucleotides are TGTGCCAGCAGTCTTGAAGGTACCTACGAGCAGTACTTC.

The gene calls are TRBV9 and TRBJ2-3; 7 bases line up with TRBD1. The trim removed 1 base at V and 3 bases at J, leaving 8 bases unmatched. The CDR3 is 16 residues long. CDR1 and CDR2 from the germline V gene are SGDLS and YYNGEE. The CDR3 protein is CASSVRTTGTTDTQYF. CDR3 coding DNA: TGTGCCAGCAGCGTAAGGACGACAGGGACGACAGATACGCAGTATTTT.

This chain connects TRBV2 to TRBJ1-2; D may be TRBD1 (6 bases). V was pared by 9 bases and J by 5 bases, with 7 bases between. The CDR3 is made up of 10 amino acids. Germline V gives CDR1 SNHLY, CDR2 FYNNEI. The CDR3: CASGQYGYTF. The CDR3 coding sequence is TGTGCCAGTGGACAGTATGGCTACACCTTC.

The chain recombines TRBV7-9 with TRBJ2-7; 8 bases are a match to TRBD1. Losses at the gene ends were 4 bases for V and 2 bases for J; bases not matched to a gene: 1. Germline loops: CDR1 SEHNR, CDR2 FQNEAQ (reference sequence). The CDR3 extends over 13 amino acids. The CDR3 region is CASSSGGAYEQYF. CDR3 in DNA: TGTGCCAGCAGCTCAGGGGGCGCCTACGAGCAGTACTTC.

This chain joins TRBV6-5 and TRBJ1-1, with TRBD1 as a possible D gene (5 bases). Trimming took 6 bases from V and 7 from J, leaving 18 bases between them. Germline CDR1 MNHEY, CDR2 SVGAGI. There are 14 residues in the CDR3. The CDR3 sequence: CASSLRGKEGEAFF. The CDR3 nucleotides read TGTGCCAGCAGCCTCCGGGGCAAAGAGGGTGAAGCTTTCTTT.

The table lists this clone with a count of one. The V gene is TRBV28, the J gene TRBJ1-1, with a weak D call TRBD1 (5 bases). CDR1 and CDR2 from the germline V gene are MDHEN and SYDVKM. The CDR3 runs 12 residues. V lost 5 bases to trimming and J lost 10 bases, with 14 bases between them. This CDR3 is CASSRDRMRAFF. CDR3 nucleotide sequence: TGTGCCAGCAGTAGGGACCGAATGAGAGCTTTCTTT.

This clone was seen once. The chain recombines TRBV25-1 with TRBJ2-6; D ambiguous. Trimming pared 8 bases from V and 0 bases from J, leaving 2 bases between. This CDR3 region has 12 residues. Germline V lookup: CDR1 MGHDK, CDR2 SYGVNS. CDR3 in DNA: TGTGCCAGCGCCTCTGGGGCCAACGTCCTGACTTTC. Translation gives CASASGANVLTF.

This sequence joins TRBV11-2 and TRBJ2-7, with D possibly called TRBD1 or TRBD2 (5 bases each). The V gene lost 7 bases and the J gene lost 7 bases, with 17 bases spanning the gap. Germline V gene sequence: CDR1 SGHAT, CDR2 FQNNGV. The CDR3 has 13 residues. CDR3 bases: TGTGCCAGCACCCCTGAGGGGCTGGGGGAGCAGTACTTC. It translates to CASTPEGLGEQYF. Together with reference TRBV11-2 and TRBJ2-7, the CDR3 gives the full variable domain: EAGVAQSPRYKIIEKRQSVAFWCNPISGHATLYWYQQILGQGPKLLIQFQNNGVVDDSQLPKDRFSAERLKGVDSTLKIQPAKLEDSAVYLCASTPEGLGEQYFGPGTRLTVT.

The chain couples TRBV6-5 to TRBJ2-5; tentatively, D is TRBD2 (6 bases). Germline V gene sequence: CDR1 MNHEY, CDR2 SVGAGI. The ends were cut back, 6 bases at V and 5 bases at J, with 16 bases in the middle. The CDR3 is 14 amino acids. CDR3: CASSSRGFRETQYF. CDR3 in DNA: TGTGCCAGCAGCTCCCGGGGGTTCCGTGAGACCCAGTACTTC.

This rearrangement joins TRBV7-9 to TRBJ1-2; 7 positions agree with TRBD1. V was pared by 5 bases and J by 10 bases, with 10 bases of the junction left unmatched. The CDR3 spans 13 residues. Germline loops: CDR1 SEHNR, CDR2 FQNEAQ (reference sequence). The CDR3 region has the DNA TGTGCCAGCAGCAGGGGGGACAGTCCCATCTACACCTTC. Its protein product is CASSRGDSPIYTF.

The chain links TRBV28 to TRBJ1-2, with TRBD1 identical over 7 bases. CDR3 length: 18 amino acids. The germline V gene has CDR1 MDHEN and CDR2 SYDVKM. V dropped 6 bases and J dropped 2; count of bases not matched to a gene: 18. This chain's CDR3 is CASRLLRFTGTENYGYTF. CDR3 bases: TGTGCCAGCAGGCTTCTTCGCTTCACCGGGACAGAGAACTATGGCTACACCTTC.

This chain links TRBV5-1 with TRBJ2-7; either TRBD1 or TRBD2 may fit D (6 bases each). Germline V gene data show CDR1 as SGHRS and CDR2 as YFSETQ. The V end was cut by 3 bases, the J end by 2 bases, with 12 bases between. CDR3 length: 14 amino acids. As DNA, the CDR3 is TGCGCCAGCAGCTCGGGGGACACTCCCTACGAGCAGTACTTC. It specifies CASSSGDTPYEQYF. Using reference TRBV5-1 and TRBJ2-7 for the parts outside the CDR3, the full variable domain is KAGVTQTPRYLIKTRGQQVTLSCSPISGHRSVSWYQQTPGQGLQFLFEYFSETQRNKGNFPGRFSGRQFSNSRSEMNVSTLELGDSALYLCASSSGDTPYEQYFGPGTRLTVT.

The chain joins TRBV29-1 to TRBJ1-4; 7 positions agree with TRBD1. CDR1 and CDR2 from the germline V gene are SQVTM and ANQGSEA. Unmatched junction bases numbered 7, after V lost 5 bases and J lost 4 bases. The CDR3 is made up of 14 amino acids. The CDR3 region is CSVTGQQNNEKLFF. CDR3 nucleotide sequence: TGCAGCGTTACGGGACAGCAAAATAATGAAAAACTGTTTTTT.

This chain links TRBV5-4 with TRBJ2-1, with 8 bases that match TRBD1. Trimming at V came to 0 bases and at J to 6 bases, leaving 5 bases not matched to a gene. The length of the CDR3 is 15 residues. CDR1 and CDR2 from the germline V gene are SGHNT and YYREEE (reference sequence). CDR3 in amino acids: CASSLAPGQGNEQFF. The CDR3, as DNA: TGTGCCAGCAGCTTGGCCCCCGGACAGGGCAATGAGCAGTTCTTC.

This clone was counted a few times. This chain connects TRBV13 to TRBJ2-1; 12 nucleotides line up with TRBD2. The germline CDR1 and CDR2 sequences are PRHDT and FYEKMQ (reference sequence). The J segment lost 0 bases and the V segment lost 4 bases, leaving 4 bases of the junction unmatched. This CDR3 is built from 17 residues. CDR3: CASSSSGRAGSYNEQFF. DNA for the CDR3: TGTGCCAGCAGCTCTAGCGGGAGGGCCGGCTCCTACAATGAGCAGTTCTTC.

V is TRBV28 and J is TRBJ1-5; D uncertain. CDR1 is MDHEN, CDR2 SYDVKM, per germline. Between the trimmed V and J ends, which lost 4 bases and 5 bases, there was a span of 3 bases. The CDR3 is made up of 11 amino acids. The CDR3 nucleotides read TGTGCCAGCAGTTCCGATCAGCCCCAGCATTTT. As protein: CASSSDQPQHF.

J is TRBJ1-3 and V is TRBV7-8, with D uncertain. The CDR3 has 18 amino acids. CDR1 and CDR2 from the germline V gene are SGHVS and FQNEAQ. The V and J ends lost 4 bases and 5 bases respectively, with 24 bases between them. The CDR3 protein is CASSSHRRHEGGRNTIYF. The CDR3 region has the DNA TGTGCCAGCAGCTCCCACCGACGTCATGAGGGCGGGAGAAACACCATATATTTT.